Included here is one TCR beta chain sequence, with context. These data come from a study of spatial heterogeneity in lung cancer. Overall study context: TCR and UMI combinations that were unique each appeared, on average, more than ten times in raw reads.

As to time point: sample taken at primary tumor resection. Germline V gene lookup returns CDR1 LGHNA and CDR2 YSLEER. The ends lost 5 bases at V and 6 bases at J; junction bases unmatched: 5. The CDR3 consists of 15 residues. Every molecule of TCR cDNA had its own unique molecular identifier. TCRdb fed the 5' RACE reads into MiXCR, producing one record per CDR3 protein. The data hold around 89,000 distinct CDR3 sequences, with approximately 12% observed a single time. This clonotype was obtained from a male donor with early-stage non-small cell lung cancer. The sequences come from PBMCs, collected at surgery. The chain employs TRBV4-3 and TRBJ2-2, with 11 nucleotides matching TRBD1. The CDR3: CASSYGQGAPGELFF. The CDR3, as DNA: TGCGCCAGCAGCTACGGACAGGGGGCGCCCGGGGAGCTGTTTTTT.